This TCR beta chain comes out of a study of shared clonotypes between healthy human individuals. Findings and caveats of the study: When naive CD4 clonotypes were compared across a few donors, 5% to 5.5% were shared.

Notes on this clone: The antigen is undetermined. Other DNA sequences within the sample encode an identical CDR3.

Measured with immunoSEQ multiplex PCR; TCRdb has only the in-frame clones, and not every one. The sample carries roughly 1.4 million clones, less than 99% recorded once. CDR3 length: 14 amino acids. V lost 6 bases, J lost 1 base, and 3 bases stayed unmatched. Germline CDR1 and CDR2: MDHEN and SYDVKM. This clonotype was sampled from a man younger than 45 in good health. The J gene is TRBJ2-7, the V gene TRBV28, with TRBD1 identical over 10 bases. The specimen was naive CD4+ T cells sorted from blood. The subset: CD45RA+ positively selected. CDR3 sequence reads: CASRRTGGSYEQYF. Written as DNA, the CDR3 is TGTGCCAGCAGACGGACAGGGGGGTCCTACGAGCAGTACTTC.